Listed here are 8 T cell receptor beta chains from one sample, sequenced in a study of blood T cells in healthy people across ages. The second PCR ran about 6 to 12 cycles with a sample-barcoded 5' primer and J-beta primers. TCRdb analysed the 5' RACE reads with MiXCR anew, one entry per CDR3 protein. Counted here are roughly 800,000 distinct CDR3 sequences, approximately 55% occurring once; the ten biggest clones make up approximately 41%. Sequencing was carried out using blood. The receptors derive from an older man in good health.

The rearrangement uses TRBV27 and TRBJ2-3; 7 nucleotides agree with TRBD2. Trimming removed 5 bases from V and 6 bases from J; junction bases left unmatched: 5. This CDR3 contains 13 residues. CDR1 MNHEY and CDR2 SMNVEV come from the germline V gene (reference sequence). The CDR3 here is CASSLGAGDTQYF. CDR3 DNA: TGTGCCAGCAGTCTTGGAGCGGGGGATACGCAGTATTTT.

CDR3 in DNA: TGTGCCAGCAGTGCGTTAACCAACACCGGGGAGCTGTTTTTT. Protein product: CASSALTNTGELFF. This chain connects TRBV2 to TRBJ2-2; unclear D gene. V was trimmed by 4 bases and J by 2 bases, leaving 8 bases between them. The CDR3 contains 14 residues. Germline V gives CDR1 SNHLY, CDR2 FYNNEI.

The chain has TRBV2 and TRBJ1-1; D is undetermined. Trimming removed 7 bases from V and 0 bases from J, with 9 bases in between. This CDR3 has 13 amino acids. The germline CDR1 and CDR2 sequences are SNHLY and FYNNEI. CDR3 coding DNA: TGTGCCAGCAAGGTCCTAATGAACACTGAAGCTTTCTTT. This sequence encodes CASKVLMNTEAFF.

This clonotype occurred many times. The gene calls are TRBV27 and TRBJ2-7, with TRBD2 as a possible D gene (5 bases). This CDR3 contains 16 residues. Trimming removed 0 bases at V and 3 bases at J, with 15 bases between. Per germline, CDR1 MNHEY and CDR2 SMNVEV (reference sequence). The CDR3 DNA is TGTGCCAGCAGTTTATCGTTCGGGTTCGGGGTCTACGAGCAGTACTTC. Translation: CASSLSFGFGVYEQYF.

The chain combines TRBV20-1 with TRBJ2-3, with 7 bases fitting TRBD1. The CDR3 has 13 amino acids. After removal of 4 bases from V and 14 bases from J, the junction contained 15 bases not matched to a gene. Germline CDR1 DFQATT, CDR2 SNEGSKA (reference sequence). CDR3 region: CSAMALRDRYAYF. The CDR3 DNA reads as TGCAGTGCTATGGCGCTCCGGGACAGATACGCGTATTTT.

The V gene is TRBV7-6, the J gene TRBJ2-1; unclear D gene. The CDR3 spans 12 residues. Germline lookup yields CDR1 SGHVS and CDR2 FNYEAQ. Trimming removed 5 bases from V and 10 bases from J, with 12 bases in between. This CDR3 reads CASSPKGYEQFF. The CDR3 DNA follows: TGTGCCAGCAGCCCCAAGGGCTACGAGCAGTTCTTC.

The chain uses TRBV7-6 and TRBJ2-2; D unresolved. Per the germline V gene, CDR1 is SGHVS and CDR2 is FNYEAQ. The CDR3 totals 13 residues. The germline V and J ends were trimmed by 5 bases and 7 bases, with 11 bases remaining between them. DNA of the CDR3: TGTGCCAGCAGCCATAGGGTTGTCGGGGAGCTGTTTTTT. It translates to CASSHRVVGELFF. Full variable domain (remainder filled in from reference TRBV7-6 and TRBJ2-2): GAGVSQSPRYKVTKRGQDVALRCDPISGHVSLYWYRQALGQGPEFLTYFNYEAQQDKSGLPNDRFSAERPEGSISTLTIQRTEQRDSAMYRCASSHRVVGELFFGEGSRLTVL.

This CDR3 is CSVEGQGTNQPQHF. The CDR3 DNA reads as TGCAGCGTTGAGGGACAGGGTACCAATCAGCCCCAGCATTTT. The chain links TRBV29-1 to TRBJ1-5; 9 bases map to TRBD1. The J segment lost 3 bases and the V segment lost 3 bases, leaving 3 bases of the junction unmatched. This CDR3 is built from 14 residues. Germline V gives CDR1 SQVTM, CDR2 ANQGSEA. Filled out from reference TRBV29-1 and TRBJ1-5, the complete variable domain reads SAVISQKPSRDICQRGTSLTIQCQVDSQVTMMFWYRQQPGQSLTLIATANQGSEATYESGFVIDKFPISRPNLTFSTLTVSNMSPEDSSIYLCSVEGQGTNQPQHFGDGTRLSIL.